This T cell receptor (beta chain) was captured by sequencing in a study of cytomegalovirus exposure and HLA in healthy donors. For the study at large: The platform used for the approximately 120 validation repertoires matched that of the approximately 640 first-cohort repertoires, a later analysis reported.

Remarks on this clone: What it recognizes is unknown.

Study-wide results and caveats: A few of the chains that were CMV-associated were confirmed in vitro to be specific for CMV antigens. The study found most TCR sequences rare, yet found some public TCRs in many donors.

While the first cohort had hundreds of subjects, the donors belonged to the separate validation cohort of about 130 subjects. J was trimmed by 6 bases and V by 6 bases; bases with no gene match: 5. The CDR3 has 12 residues. The germline gives CDR1 SQVTM, CDR2 ANQGSEA. Clones were read by immunoSEQ multiplex PCR, and TCRdb kept only the in-frame ones, dropping some. The sample records about 120,000 clones, 89% being singletons. V usage is TRBV29-1 and J usage is TRBJ2-1, with 7 bases fitting TRBD2. The sequence came from a young woman in good health and CMV-seronegative. The sample comprised PBMCs. DNA for the CDR3: TGCAGCGTGGGGGGGGAGCTCAATGAGCAGTTCTTC. It specifies CSVGGELNEQFF.